This TCR beta chain came from a study of T cells in localized non-small cell lung cancer. The CDR3 has 12 residues. CDR1 SNHLY and CDR2 FYNNEI come from the germline V gene. Trimming pared 6 bases from V and 5 bases from J, leaving 10 bases between. Sequenced by immunoSEQ multiplex PCR; TCRdb stores in-frame clones only, minus some. The profile shows about 59,000 clones, over 85% of them singletons. Source: peripheral blood, taken before any cancer treatment. The sequence was obtained from a man aged 40 to 75 with stage I squamous cell lung carcinoma. The rearrangement uses TRBV2 and TRBJ2-5; maybe TRBD2 (6 bases). This chain's CDR3 is CASRDRGETQYF. In DNA form, the CDR3 reads TGTGCCAGCAGGGACCGGGGGGAGACCCAGTACTTC.